One sample yielded the 25 T cell receptor beta chains listed below, sequenced in a study of cytomegalovirus exposure and HLA in healthy donors. The PCR ran on 60 Vbeta and 13 Jbeta primers. Assay: immunoSEQ multiplex PCR; the TCRdb copy retains only in-frame clones and omits some. The data hold around 210,000 clones, with approximately 78% observed a single time. The sample consisted of PBMCs. The receptors stem from a woman aged 40 to 50 in good health and CMV-seronegative.

The rearrangement links TRBV27 to TRBJ1-2; 10 nucleotides match TRBD1. This CDR3 region has 14 residues. Germline-derived CDR1 and CDR2 are MNHEY and SMNVEV (reference sequence). J gave up 6 bases and V 5 bases, and 6 bases lay outside the gene matches. CDR3 sequence: CASSIAGTGDGYTF. CDR3 in DNA: TGTGCCAGCAGTATCGCCGGGACAGGGGATGGCTACACCTTC.

V and J are TRBV5-4 and TRBJ2-7; 10 nucleotides agree with TRBD1. CDR3 length equals 15 residues. The germline gives CDR1 SGHNT, CDR2 YYREEE (reference sequence). The V gene end was trimmed by 3 bases and the J gene end by 7 bases; junction bases not matched to a gene: 10. The CDR3 DNA sequence: TGTGCCAGCAGCTGGAAACAGACAGGGGGCGGGGAGCAGTACTTC. Its translation: CASSWKQTGGGEQYF.

CDR3 loop: CASSLWATGVAEQYF. CDR3 DNA sequence: TGTGCCAGCAGTTTATGGGCGACAGGGGTGGCCGAGCAGTACTTC. The V call is TRBV27, the J call TRBJ2-7; the match to TRBD1 covers 8 bases. V trimming: 1 base; J trimming: 6 bases; junction bases outside the gene matches: 8. Germline V CDR1 and CDR2: MNHEY, SMNVEV (reference sequence). This CDR3 has 15 amino acids.

The chain has TRBV9 and TRBJ2-7, with 9 bases fitting TRBD2. The junction had 5 bases not matched to a gene; V was cut back by 0 bases and J by 7 bases. The CDR3 sequence is 14 residues long. From germline, CDR1 is SGDLS and CDR2 YYNGEE. CDR3 DNA: TGTGCCAGCAGCGTAGATTTAGCGGGAGTTGAGCAGTACTTC. Residues: CASSVDLAGVEQYF.

The genes are TRBV4-2 and TRBJ1-2; D gene uncertain. Trimming cost V 2 bases and J 3 bases, with 7 bases left between them. Germline CDR1 is LGHNA and CDR2 is YNFKEQ. The CDR3 runs to 13 residues. This CDR3 is CASSQQADYGYTF. The CDR3 DNA sequence: TGTGCCAGCAGCCAACAGGCCGACTATGGCTACACCTTC.

The chain carries TRBV5-4 and TRBJ2-2, with 9 positions matching TRBD1. Germline V gene lookup returns CDR1 SGHNT and CDR2 YYREEE (reference sequence). V was pared by 4 bases and J by 1 base, with 8 bases of the junction left unmatched. The length of the CDR3 is 17 residues. CDR3 in DNA: TGTGCCAGCAGCCGGGACACAGGGGGCTTGAACACCGGGGAGCTGTTTTTT. Its protein is CASSRDTGGLNTGELFF.

V and J are TRBV5-4 and TRBJ2-3; 7 bases map to TRBD2. Germline V CDR1 and CDR2: SGHNT, YYREEE (reference sequence). CDR3 length: 14 residues. Germline trimming cut 9 bases from V and 0 bases from J; bases unmatched to any gene: 7. CDR3 protein: CATLATASTDTQYF. For the CDR3, the DNA is TGTGCCACACTAGCGACGGCTAGCACAGATACGCAGTATTTT.

The chain carries TRBV15 and TRBJ2-7; D perhaps matches TRBD1 (5 bases). Germline lookup yields CDR1 LNHNV and CDR2 YYDKDF (reference sequence). The CDR3 is made up of 13 amino acids. Deletions cut 6 bases from V and 6 bases from J, with 15 bases between. CDR3 sequence: CATRRQGMREQYF. The CDR3 coding sequence is TGTGCCACCAGGCGGCAGGGAATGCGCGAGCAGTACTTC.

V and J are TRBV7-3 and TRBJ2-5, with 9 bases matching TRBD2. Germline V gene data show CDR1 as SGHTA and CDR2 as FQGTGA. The CDR3 loop spans 15 amino acids. J was trimmed by 5 bases and V by 3 bases; bases with no gene match: 7. The CDR3: CASSLVAGASETQYF. In DNA, the CDR3 is TGTGCCAGCAGCTTGGTAGCGGGAGCGAGCGAGACCCAGTACTTC.

There are a few counts of this clone. The DNA of the CDR3 is TGTGCCAGCAGCTTAGGGGGGACTAGCGGGAGCTACGAGCAGTACTTC. This translates into CASSLGGTSGSYEQYF. The chain carries TRBV7-2 and TRBJ2-7, with 14 bases matching TRBD2. In germline, CDR1 is SGHTA, CDR2 FQGNSA. Trimming took 1 base from V and 3 from J; bases not matched to a gene: 2. The CDR3 extends over 16 amino acids.

The chain carries TRBV27 and TRBJ2-7; D not certain. This CDR3 contains 13 residues. V dropped 5 bases and J dropped 4 bases, with 12 bases sitting between them. CDR1 MNHEY and CDR2 SMNVEV come from the germline V gene (reference sequence). The CDR3 nucleotides read TGTGCCAGCAGTCTCACTCCTAGGTACGAGCAGTACTTC. This translates into CASSLTPRYEQYF.

The rearrangement uses TRBV5-1 and TRBJ2-5; TRBD1 matches 8 bases. The junction had 16 bases not matched to a gene; V was cut back by 4 bases and J by 5 bases. The germline V gene encodes CDR1 SGHRS and CDR2 YFSETQ. There are 17 residues in the CDR3. This chain's CDR3 is CASSAKGTGRGRETQYF. The CDR3, as DNA: TGCGCCAGCAGCGCGAAGGGGACAGGTAGAGGTAGGGAGACCCAGTACTTC.

This clone was recorded once. The gene calls are TRBV19 and TRBJ1-2; a weak D match, TRBD1 (6 bases). CDR1 and CDR2 from the germline V gene are LNHDA and SQIVND (reference sequence). Trimming took off 4 bases at V and 4 bases at J, with 10 bases between the two ends. The CDR3 length is 13 residues. The CDR3 DNA follows: TGTGCCAGTAGTACAGGGGATGGCTATGGCTACACCTTC. Protein: CASSTGDGYGYTF.

J is TRBJ2-7 and V is TRBV13; 9 bases agree with TRBD2. V shed 5 bases, J shed 5 bases, and the junction held 10 bases outside the gene matches. In germline, CDR1 is PRHDT, CDR2 FYEKMQ (reference sequence). This CDR3 is 15 amino acids long. CDR3 sequence reads: CASSRISSGTHEQYF. CDR3 DNA sequence: TGTGCCAGCAGCCGGATCTCTAGCGGGACCCACGAGCAGTACTTC.

This chain joins TRBV21-1 and TRBJ2-7; TRBD1, as called in the table, went unchecked against the DNA. TRBV21-1 is annotated as a pseudogene. CDR3 length: 16 amino acids. CDR3 region: CASSYDRTGGRHEQYF. The CDR3 DNA reads as TGTGCCAGCAGCTACGATCGAACAGGGGGACGACACGAGCAGTACTTC.

The chain couples TRBV10-3 to TRBJ1-3, with 7 bases identical to TRBD1. Per germline, CDR1 ENHRY and CDR2 SYGVKD. V dropped 4 bases and J dropped 1; count of bases not matched to a gene: 7. The CDR3 runs 16 residues. Here the CDR3 reads CAISARTGMSGNTIYF. The CDR3 DNA follows: TGTGCCATCAGTGCCCGGACAGGAATGTCTGGAAACACCATATATTTT.

The CDR3 DNA follows: TGTGCCATCAGGGGGACAGGGGCCGGCACAGATACGCAGTATTTT. This sequence encodes CAIRGTGAGTDTQYF. The chain carries TRBV10-3 and TRBJ2-3; 10 bases align to TRBD1. Germline V gene lookup returns CDR1 ENHRY and CDR2 SYGVKD. V trimming: 6 bases; J trimming: 1 base; junction bases outside the gene matches: 4. This CDR3 has 15 residues.

The chain has TRBV11-2 and TRBJ2-5, with D maybe TRBD2 (6 bases). The end of the DNA aligns better with TRBJ2-7, so the J call may be wrong. The CDR3 loop spans 15 amino acids. Germline V gene sequence: CDR1 SGHAT, CDR2 FQNNGV. The CDR3 region has the DNA TGTGCCAGCAGCTTTACGGGAGTCTTCTCCTACGAGCAGTACTTC. Amino acids: CASSFTGVFSYEQYF.

The chain joins TRBV7-6 to TRBJ1-2; no clear D. V was clipped by 1 base and J by 0 bases, with 9 bases between them. This CDR3 contains 15 residues. Germline assignment: CDR1 SGHVS and CDR2 FNYEAQ. This chain's CDR3 is CASSLDPGANYGYTF. CDR3 DNA sequence: TGTGCCAGCAGCTTAGACCCGGGTGCTAACTATGGCTACACCTTC.

The V call is TRBV6-5, the J call TRBJ1-1, with TRBD1 matching 7 bases. The CDR3 covers 15 residues. V shed 3 bases, J shed 5 bases, and the junction held 9 bases outside the gene matches. From germline, CDR1 is MNHEY and CDR2 SVGAGI. CDR3 loop: CASSYGDRDGTEAFF. The CDR3 DNA sequence: TGTGCCAGCAGTTATGGAGACAGGGATGGTACTGAAGCTTTCTTT.

V usage is TRBV5-1 and J usage is TRBJ2-7, with 9 bases aligning to TRBD2. Trimming at V came to 4 bases and at J to 6 bases, leaving 11 bases not matched to a gene. Germline-derived CDR1 and CDR2 are SGHRS and YFSETQ. The CDR3 is 15 residues long. DNA for the CDR3: TGCGCCAGCAGCCCGGGACTAGCTTTCCGTACCGAGCAGTACTTC. Protein: CASSPGLAFRTEQYF.

V is TRBV30 and J is TRBJ2-1; 7 positions match TRBD1. Looked up from germline, CDR1 is GTSNPN and CDR2 is SVGIG (reference sequence). The trim removed 5 bases at V and 0 bases at J, leaving 7 bases unmatched. This CDR3 region has 15 residues. Here the CDR3 reads CAWGRTGDSYNEQFF. Written as DNA, the CDR3 is TGTGCCTGGGGCCGAACAGGGGACTCCTACAATGAGCAGTTCTTC. Together with reference TRBV30 and TRBJ2-1, the CDR3 gives the full variable domain: SQTIHQWPATLVQPVGSPLSLECTVEGTSNPNLYWYRQAAGRGLQLLFYSVGIGQISSEVPQNLSASRPQDRQFILSSKKLLLSDSGFYLCAWGRTGDSYNEQFFGPGTRLTVL.

In DNA, the CDR3 is TGTGCCAGCAGCCAAGTTGGGGTGGGGCGGGAGTCTGAGCAGTTCTTC. Protein: CASSQVGVGRESEQFF. The gene calls are TRBV4-2 and TRBJ2-1, with TRBD2 identical over 7 bases. Germline CDR1 reads LGHNA; CDR2 reads YNFKEQ. V trimming: 1 base; J trimming: 9 bases; junction bases outside the gene matches: 12. The CDR3 loop spans 16 amino acids.

The chain is built from TRBV10-3 and TRBJ2-5; tentatively, D is TRBD2 (7 bases). TRBJ2-7 matches the DNA end more closely, so the J call is doubtful. From germline, CDR1 is ENHRY and CDR2 SYGVKD. This CDR3 contains 13 residues. The CDR3 region has the DNA TGTGCCATCACCGGGGGGCCACCTTACGAGCAGTACTTC. Translating it yields CAITGGPPYEQYF.

The V and J genes are TRBV15 and TRBJ1-5; D perhaps matches TRBD1 (5 bases). Germline CDR1 reads LNHNV; CDR2 reads YYDKDF (reference sequence). This CDR3 has 13 residues. Trimming took 6 bases from V and 4 from J, leaving 10 bases between them. CDR3 sequence: CATSPGFNQPQHF. In DNA form, the CDR3 reads TGTGCCACCAGTCCAGGGTTTAATCAGCCCCAGCATTTT.